Listed below are T cell receptor beta chains from one sample, sequenced in a study of chemoradiotherapy in HPV16-positive cancers. Libraries were prepared by immunoSEQ multiplex PCR; TCRdb keeps only in-frame clonotypes and omits some of them. The repertoire holds about 68,000 clones, with roughly 90% as singletons. Sequenced here: blood, sampled from a patient who underwent chemoradiotherapy. Receptors were obtained from a human donor with HPV-associated anogenital cancer. Each CDR3 is given with its conserved first and last residue. D genes are given only for firm matches. Clone sizes are given selectively: once, few, many, or a class where the clone is expanded.

d_call clone_size j_call v_call cdr3_nt cdr3_aa
- - TRBJ2-3 TRBV2 TGTGCCAGCCGTCCCGATAGGGTCACAGATACGCAGTATTTT CASRPDRVTDTQYF
- once TRBJ1-2 TRBV11-2 TGTGCCAGCAGCCCCGCCTTGGACTCGAGCTATGGCTACACCTTC CASSPALDSSYGYTF
TRBD1 - TRBJ1-2 TRBV15 TGTGCCACCAGCATGGACAGGGGAGGTAGCTATGGCTACACCTTC CATSMDRGGSYGYTF
- - TRBJ2-7 TRBV29-1 TGCAGCGTTGTTGTTTGGGCCGATGCAGGAGAGCAGTACTTC CSVVVWADAGEQYF
TRBD1 - TRBJ2-2 TRBV5-1 TGCGCCAGCAGCTCCGATGACAGGGTGGCCGGGGAGCTGTTTTTT CASSSDDRVAGELFF
- - TRBJ1-1 TRBV6-6 TGTGCCAGCAGTTATCCAGGGCACACTGAAGCTTTCTTT CASSYPGHTEAFF
TRBD1 - TRBJ1-2 TRBV7-2 TGTGCCAGCAGCTTGGACAGGGGTTCGTATGGCTACACCTTC CASSLDRGSYGYTF
- - TRBJ2-5 TRBV5-1 TGCGCCAGCAGCTCAGATCAGGGGCCCCAAGAGACCCAGTACTTC CASSSDQGPQETQYF
TRBD1 - TRBJ1-2 TRBV10-3 TGTGCCATCAGTGACCGACAGGGTACGGGTTTTGGGGTGAGAGGCTACACCTTC CAISDRQGTGFGVRGYTF
TRBD1 - TRBJ1-2 TRBV6-6 TGTGCCAGCAGGGGGACAGTCTTCTATGGCTACACCTTC CASRGTVFYGYTF
TRBD1 once TRBJ1-2 TRBV2 TGTGCCAGCAGCTCTCAGGGCGTGACAGGGGGATCGGGTGGCTACACCTTC CASSSQGVTGGSGGYTF
- - TRBJ1-1 TRBV13 TGTGCCAGCAGCCGAGGGGGGTGGCCTGAAGCTTTCTTT CASSRGGWPEAFF
- - TRBJ1-2 TRBV30 TGTGCCGGAATCCGAGCCTATGGTGGCTACACCTTC CAGIRAYGGYTF
- - TRBJ1-1 TRBV11-2 TGTGCCAGCAGCTTAGATACCGCTGGGAGGACTGAAGCTTTCTTT CASSLDTAGRTEAFF
- - TRBJ1-4 TRBV7-9 TGTGCCAGCAGTCTATCAGGGACTAATGAAAAACTGTTTTTT CASSLSGTNEKLFF
- - TRBJ1-5 TRBV6-6 TGTGCCAGCAGTTACTCAACGGAAGGCCAGCCCCAGCATTTT CASSYSTEGQPQHF
TRBD2 - TRBJ2-1 TRBV5-1 TGCGCCAGCAGCTTCGGGGGGTTTGAGCAGTTCTTC CASSFGGFEQFF
TRBD2 - TRBJ2-1 TRBV6-1 TGTGCCAGCAGTGCTAGGGCGGGGGGCTACAATGAGCAGTTCTTC CASSARAGGYNEQFF
- - TRBJ2-7 TRBV6-5 TGTGCCAGCGTCCCCGCGGGATCTACCTACGAGCAGTACTTC CASVPAGSTYEQYF
- - TRBJ1-5 TRBV7-2 TGTGCCAGCAGCCTGTCGGACAGTTATAGCAATCAGCCCCAGCATTTT CASSLSDSYSNQPQHF
TRBD2 once TRBJ2-7 TRBV5-1 TGCGCCAGCAGCTTGGATGCTAGCGGGGAGTACGAGCAGTACTTC CASSLDASGEYEQYF
- - TRBJ1-6 TRBV4-1 TGCGCCAGCAGCCAGGTTCAGGGGTATAATTCACCCCTCCACTTT CASSQVQGYNSPLHF
- - TRBJ2-7 TRBV7-9 TGTGCCAGCAGGAATAGTGGGGCGGGGGAGCAGTACTTC CASRNSGAGEQYF
TRBD1 - TRBJ1-1 TRBV6-5 TGTGCCAGCAGCCCCGACAGGGTATCGACTGAAGCTTTCTTT CASSPDRVSTEAFF
- - TRBJ1-1 TRBV29-1 TGCAGCGTTGACCTGGGCAGGAACACTGAAGCTTTCTTT CSVDLGRNTEAFF
TRBD2 - TRBJ2-2 TRBV6-5 TGTGCCAGCAGTGCCCGGGGGGGGTGGACCGGGGAGCTGTTTTTT CASSARGGWTGELFF
- - TRBJ2-1 TRBV7-9 TGTGCCAGCAGCCCGACTTACAATGAGCAGTTCTTC CASSPTYNEQFF
TRBD1 - TRBJ2-2 TRBV9 TGTGCCAGCAGCGTAGGGACAGGGGTGGACACCGGGGAGCTGTTTTTT CASSVGTGVDTGELFF
TRBD2 - TRBJ2-2 TRBV6-6 TGTGCCAGCAGAGAAAGCGGGAGGGCCTTAAGGGAGCTGTTTTTT CASRESGRALRELFF
TRBD2 - TRBJ2-7 TRBV7-2 TGTGCCAGCAGCTACTTAGCGGGAGTTGGGGCCCACTACGAGCAGTACTTC CASSYLAGVGAHYEQYF
TRBD1 few TRBJ2-4 TRBV6-1 TGTGCCAGCTCCCGCGGGACAGGAGATAAAAACATTCAGTACTTC CASSRGTGDKNIQYF
- once TRBJ2-5 TRBV2 TGTGCCAGCAGGCTGGGCGGACGTTACCAAGAGACCCAGTACTTC CASRLGGRYQETQYF
- - TRBJ1-1 TRBV2 TGTGCCAGCAGTGAAGCCCCGGGGGCGGCTGAAGCTTTCTTT CASSEAPGAAEAFF
- - TRBJ2-3 TRBV14 TGTGCCAGCGGGCGCACAGATACGCAGTATTTT CASGRTDTQYF
- - TRBJ1-1 TRBV7-2 TGTGCCAGCAGCCCTCGGATGCTAAACACTGAAGCTTTCTTT CASSPRMLNTEAFF
TRBD1 - TRBJ2-1 TRBV27 TGTGCCAGCAGTTTCCGGCGGTTTGGGACAGAGCACAATGAGCAGTTCTTC CASSFRRFGTEHNEQFF
TRBD2 - TRBJ2-7 TRBV5-4 TGTGCCAGCAGCTTGGGTCTAGCGGGAGGGCCTCCCTACGAGCAGTACTTC CASSLGLAGGPPYEQYF
TRBD2 - TRBJ2-2 TRBV6-1 TGTGCCAGCAGTGCCGGGGCAGCGGGGGGTAACACCGGGGAGCTGTTTTTT CASSAGAAGGNTGELFF
- - TRBJ2-3 TRBV25-1 TGTGCCAGCAGTGAGGCGTTGGATACGCAGTATTTT CASSEALDTQYF
- - TRBJ1-6 TRBV18 TGTGCCAGCTTACAGGACTATAATTCACCCCTCCACTTT CASLQDYNSPLHF
- - TRBJ1-6 TRBV30 TGTGCCTGGAGTGCGGGGGGCAATAATTCACCCCTCCACTTT CAWSAGGNNSPLHF
TRBD1 - TRBJ1-5 TRBV27 TGTGCCAGCAGTTTAGGGACAGGGTCGCGACAGCCCCAGCATTTT CASSLGTGSRQPQHF
- - TRBJ2-1 TRBV27 TGTGCCAGCAGTCGCTTACAGACGGTCAATGAGCAGTTCTTC CASSRLQTVNEQFF
TRBD2 once TRBJ2-3 TRBV13 TGTGCCAGCAGCTTATCGAGCGGGAGGACTTCGCAGTATTTT CASSLSSGRTSQYF
- - TRBJ1-4 TRBV28 TGTGCCAGCAGCATAGACAGCACACCTAATGAAAAACTGTTTTTT CASSIDSTPNEKLFF
- - TRBJ2-6 TRBV19 TGTGCCAGTAGTATAGTAGAGGGGTCTGGGGCCAACGTCCTGACTTTC CASSIVEGSGANVLTF
TRBD2 - TRBJ2-3 TRBV9 TGTGCCAGCAGCCGCGGGGGGATGGGGACAGATACGCAGTATTTT CASSRGGMGTDTQYF
- - TRBJ1-1 TRBV10-3 TGTGCCATCAGCATAGGTGGGGACACTGAAGCTTTCTTT CAISIGGDTEAFF
- few TRBJ1-1 TRBV7-9 TGTGCCAGCAGCGAACGCAACACTGAAGCTTTCTTT CASSERNTEAFF
TRBD2 - TRBJ2-1 TRBV19 TGTGCCAGTAGTATAGTTGCGGGAGGTGTAGGTGAGCAGTTCTTC CASSIVAGGVGEQFF
- few TRBJ2-1 TRBV5-5 TGTGCCAGCACCACTGGACTATACAATGAGCAGTTCTTC CASTTGLYNEQFF
- - TRBJ2-7 TRBV6-5 TGTGCCAGCAGTTACTCGTCTGGGGGGCTTAAGGACGAGCAGTACTTC CASSYSSGGLKDEQYF
TRBD1 - TRBJ2-1 TRBV6-6 TGTGCCAGCAGGGACGTGGGACAGGGGAACAATGAGCAGTTCTTC CASRDVGQGNNEQFF
- once TRBJ2-1 TRBV5-1 TGCGCCAGCAGCAGAGGGTACAATGAGCAGTTCTTC CASSRGYNEQFF
TRBD2 - TRBJ2-3 TRBV5-6 TGTGCCAGCAGCCCCTCGGGGAGGGCTGGCACAGATACGCAGTATTTT CASSPSGRAGTDTQYF
- - TRBJ2-1 TRBV7-7 TGTGCTAGCAGCCCAGACTCCTACAATGAGCAGTTCTTC CASSPDSYNEQFF
- - TRBJ2-1 TRBV7-9 TGTGCCAGCAGCTTAATAGGGGTCGAGCAGTTCTTC CASSLIGVEQFF
TRBD2 - TRBJ2-2 TRBV11-2 TGTGCCAGCAGCTTTCCGACTAGCGGGGGGATGAACACCGGGGAGCTGTTTTTT CASSFPTSGGMNTGELFF
- few TRBJ1-6 TRBV6-5 TGTGCCAGTCAAGAGGGCGTTAATTCACCCCTCCACTTT CASQEGVNSPLHF
- - TRBJ1-1 TRBV19 TGTGCCAGTAGTATCGGTGGCAGAAGGAACACTGAAGCTTTCTTT CASSIGGRRNTEAFF